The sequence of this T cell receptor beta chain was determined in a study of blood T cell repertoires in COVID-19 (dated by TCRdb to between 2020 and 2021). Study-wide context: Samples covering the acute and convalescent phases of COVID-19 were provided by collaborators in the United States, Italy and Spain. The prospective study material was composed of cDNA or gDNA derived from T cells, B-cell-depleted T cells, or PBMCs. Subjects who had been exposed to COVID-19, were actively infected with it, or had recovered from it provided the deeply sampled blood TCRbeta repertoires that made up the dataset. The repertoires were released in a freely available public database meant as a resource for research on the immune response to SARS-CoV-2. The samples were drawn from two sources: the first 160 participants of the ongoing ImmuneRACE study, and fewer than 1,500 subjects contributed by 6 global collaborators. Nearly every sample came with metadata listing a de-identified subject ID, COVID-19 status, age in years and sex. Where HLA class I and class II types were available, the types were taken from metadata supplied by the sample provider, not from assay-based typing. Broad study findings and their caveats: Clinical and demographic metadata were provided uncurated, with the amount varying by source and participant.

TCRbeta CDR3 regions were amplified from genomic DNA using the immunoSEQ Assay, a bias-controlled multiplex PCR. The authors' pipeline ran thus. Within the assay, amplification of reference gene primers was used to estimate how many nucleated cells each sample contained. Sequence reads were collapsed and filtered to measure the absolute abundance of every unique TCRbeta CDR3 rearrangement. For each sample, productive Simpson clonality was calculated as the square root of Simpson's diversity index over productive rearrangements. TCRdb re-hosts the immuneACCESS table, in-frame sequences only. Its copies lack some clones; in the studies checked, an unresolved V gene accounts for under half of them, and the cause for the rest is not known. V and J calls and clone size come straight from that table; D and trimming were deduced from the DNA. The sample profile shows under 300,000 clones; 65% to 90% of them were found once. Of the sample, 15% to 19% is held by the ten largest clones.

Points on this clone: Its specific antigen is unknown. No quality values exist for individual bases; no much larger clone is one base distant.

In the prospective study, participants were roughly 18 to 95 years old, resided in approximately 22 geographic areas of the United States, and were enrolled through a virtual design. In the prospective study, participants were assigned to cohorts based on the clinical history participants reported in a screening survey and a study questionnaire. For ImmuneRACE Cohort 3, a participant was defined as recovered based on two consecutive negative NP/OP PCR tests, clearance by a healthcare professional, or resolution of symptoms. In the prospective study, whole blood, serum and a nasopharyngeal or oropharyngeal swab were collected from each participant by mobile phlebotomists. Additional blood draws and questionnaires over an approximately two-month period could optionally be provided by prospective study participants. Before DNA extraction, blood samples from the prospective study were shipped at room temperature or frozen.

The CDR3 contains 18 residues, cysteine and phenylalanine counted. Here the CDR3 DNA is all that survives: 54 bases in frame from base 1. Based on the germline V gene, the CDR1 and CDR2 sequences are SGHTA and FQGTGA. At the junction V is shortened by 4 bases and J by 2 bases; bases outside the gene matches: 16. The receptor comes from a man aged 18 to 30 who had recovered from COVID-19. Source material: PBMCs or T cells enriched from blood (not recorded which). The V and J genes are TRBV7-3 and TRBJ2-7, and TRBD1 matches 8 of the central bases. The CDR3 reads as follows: CASSWNNYWDRYPYEQYF. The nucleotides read TGTGCCAGCAGCTGGAATAACTACTGGGACAGGTATCCCTACGAGCAGTACTTC.